Each of the 25 T cell receptor beta chains below was sequenced from the same sample in a study of post-analysis software for immune sequencing data. Study-wide results and limits: TRBV segments more frequent in patients than in controls numbered several and included TRBV5-6, TRBV5-1 and TRBV20-1.

Their target antigens are unknown. The TCR beta cDNA libraries contained unique molecular identifiers. TCRdb processed the PCR reads anew with MiXCR; each CDR3 protein has one entry. Among hundreds of thousands of distinct CDR3 sequences listed, approximately 53% were seen once. The source material was blood. The receptor source for this set is a girl aged 10 to 17 with multiple sclerosis.

The table lists this clonotype with a few counts. The J gene is TRBJ2-1, the V gene TRBV3-1; 10 bases line up with TRBD2. CDR1 is LGHDT and CDR2 is YNNKEL in the germline V gene (reference sequence). This CDR3 spans 17 amino acids. Trimming cost V 0 bases and J 4 bases; bases outside gene matches: 6. The CDR3 spells CASSQDGSGRRYNEQFF. The CDR3 DNA is TGTGCCAGCAGCCAAGACGGTAGCGGGAGGAGGTACAATGAGCAGTTCTTC.

The chain joins TRBV18 to TRBJ2-3; D not certain. The length of the CDR3 is 12 residues. With 2 bases removed from V and 4 bases from J, the gap between germline ends came to 4 bases. Per germline, CDR1 KGHSH and CDR2 LQKENI. CDR3 region: CASSPTPDTQYF. CDR3 nucleotides: TGTGCCAGCTCACCAACGCCAGATACGCAGTATTTT.

The gene calls are TRBV20-1 and TRBJ2-1; D perhaps matches TRBD2 (5 bases). Between the trimmed V and J ends, which lost 0 bases and 6 bases, there was a span of 18 bases. There are 16 residues in the CDR3. Germline-derived CDR1 and CDR2 are DFQATT and SNEGSKA (reference sequence). The CDR3: CSARDPGCAVINEQFF. The CDR3 DNA is TGCAGTGCTAGAGATCCGGGGTGTGCGGTGATCAATGAGCAGTTCTTC.

V gene TRBV15 combines with J gene TRBJ1-2; D call uncertain. The V end lost 0 bases, the J end lost 2 bases, and 16 bases lay between the germline ends. The CDR3 has 17 residues. The germline gives CDR1 LNHNV, CDR2 YYDKDF (reference sequence). The CDR3: CATSRDRVALANYGYTF. In DNA, the CDR3 is TGTGCCACCAGCAGAGATCGCGTAGCCCTCGCGAACTATGGCTACACCTTC.

The V call is TRBV20-1, the J call TRBJ2-1; D not certain. CDR1 is DFQATT and CDR2 is SNEGSKA in the germline V gene (reference sequence). The V end lost 5 bases, the J end lost 3 bases, and 14 bases lay between the germline ends. The CDR3 is 14 amino acids. In DNA, the CDR3 is TGCAGTGCTTCTAAGAACAGAGACTACAATGAGCAGTTCTTC. This codes for CSASKNRDYNEQFF.

This clonotype was seen ten or more times. The genes are TRBV7-2 and TRBJ1-6; no firm D call. V was pared by 1 base and J by 6 bases, with 4 bases between. This CDR3 is built from 13 residues. Germline CDR1 and CDR2: SGHTA and FQGNSA. Here the CDR3 reads CASSLGLNSPLHF. CDR3 in DNA: TGTGCCAGCAGCTTAGGTCTTAATTCACCCCTCCACTTT.

This chain's CDR3 is CSARAVPSSTGDPYEQYF. CDR3 DNA sequence: TGCAGTGCTAGAGCAGTCCCCTCTTCGACAGGGGACCCCTACGAGCAGTACTTC. The chain combines TRBV20-1 with TRBJ2-7, with 8 bases identical to TRBD1. There are 18 residues in the CDR3. CDR1 DFQATT and CDR2 SNEGSKA come from the germline V gene (reference sequence). V was clipped by 1 base and J by 2 bases; unmatched bases: 16.

J is TRBJ2-5 and V is TRBV20-1; D possibly uses TRBD1 or TRBD2 (5 bases each). The CDR3 loop spans 14 amino acids. V lost 0 bases and J lost 11, with 19 bases in between. In germline, CDR1 is DFQATT, CDR2 SNEGSKA (reference sequence). The CDR3 sequence: CSARDPAGSNEQYF. For the CDR3, the DNA is TGCAGTGCTAGAGATCCCGCAGGGAGCAATGAGCAGTACTTC.

This clonotype has just a few counts. The J gene is TRBJ2-3, the V gene TRBV29-1; no clear D. Germline V gene sequence: CDR1 SQVTM, CDR2 ANQGSEA. The CDR3 consists of 14 residues. V was clipped by 6 bases and J by 5 bases, with 18 bases between them. This chain's CDR3 is CSVWLGLYKDTQYF. The CDR3 DNA reads TGCAGCGTGTGGCTCGGTCTCTATAAAGATACGCAGTATTTT.

The chain couples TRBV6-1 to TRBJ1-4, with D possibly being TRBD1 (5 bases). V shed 6 bases and J shed 2 bases, with 7 bases lying between them. CDR1 and CDR2 (germline): MNHNS, SASEGT. The CDR3 runs 13 residues. CDR3 protein: CASSRVTNEKLFF. The DNA for the CDR3 is TGTGCCAGCAGCAGGGTGACTAATGAAAAACTGTTTTTT.

Only a few counts were recorded for this clonotype. In DNA, the CDR3 is TGTGCCAGCAGTTCCAGGGTTTGGGGGGGGCCTATCCATGAGCAGTTCTTC. Amino acids: CASSSRVWGGPIHEQFF. The genes are TRBV12-3 or TRBV12-4 and TRBJ2-1, with D tentatively TRBD2 (7 bases). This CDR3 spans 17 amino acids. V was clipped by 4 bases and J by 8 bases, with 24 bases between them.

This sequence joins TRBV20-1 and TRBJ1-4; D gene uncertain. V shed 0 bases and J shed 0 bases, with 8 bases lying between them. The CDR3 consists of 15 residues. Germline CDR1 is DFQATT and CDR2 is SNEGSKA (reference sequence). The CDR3 region has the DNA TGCAGTGCTAGAGAATCCGGAGCAACTAATGAAAAACTGTTTTTT. Translation gives CSARESGATNEKLFF.

The rearrangement uses TRBV5-1 and TRBJ1-5; a weak D match, TRBD1 (5 bases). The V gene's germline CDR1 is SGHRS and CDR2 YFSETQ. Trimming stripped 4 bases from V and 6 bases from J, with 17 bases between. This CDR3 is built from 15 residues. The CDR3 protein is CASSTEGTSGQPQHF. CDR3 nucleotide sequence: TGCGCCAGCAGCACGGAGGGGACTTCGGGTCAGCCCCAGCATTTT.

The chain links TRBV20-1 to TRBJ1-2, with 9 bases fitting TRBD1. CDR3 size: 14 residues. Germline V gives CDR1 DFQATT, CDR2 SNEGSKA (reference sequence). V lost 6 bases to trimming and J lost 2 bases; unmatched junction nucleotides: 7. The CDR3 reads CSASGTGRNYGYTF. The CDR3 DNA follows: TGCAGTGCCTCCGGGACAGGGCGAAACTATGGCTACACCTTC.

This clonotype was seen a handful of times. The chain links TRBV20-1 to TRBJ2-1; 9 nucleotides align to TRBD2. Germline lookup yields CDR1 DFQATT and CDR2 SNEGSKA (reference sequence). With V trimmed by 5 bases and J by 3 bases, 8 bases remained unmatched. The CDR3 sequence is 15 residues long. The CDR3 loop is CSAPRAGGDYNEQFF. The CDR3 nucleotides are TGCAGTGCTCCTCGGGCGGGAGGGGACTACAATGAGCAGTTCTTC.

For the CDR3, the DNA is TGTGCCAGCAGTGCTATAGCGGGAGGGATGGAAGAGCAGTACTTC. Protein sequence: CASSAIAGGMEEQYF. The chain is built from TRBV27 and TRBJ2-7; TRBD2 matches at 11 bases. The CDR3 loop spans 15 amino acids. After removal of 5 bases from V and 7 bases from J, the junction contained 10 bases not matched to a gene. The germline gives CDR1 MNHEY, CDR2 SMNVEV (reference sequence).

V usage is TRBV28 and J usage is TRBJ2-5; D gene ambiguous. V lost 5 bases to trimming and J lost 1 base, with 14 bases between them. The germline V gene has CDR1 MDHEN and CDR2 SYDVKM. CDR3 length: 15 residues. The CDR3 DNA follows: TGTGCCAGCAGTGTTAGGAAGCCCTTCCAAGAGACCCAGTACTTC. It is translated as CASSVRKPFQETQYF.

The rearrangement links TRBV7-9 to TRBJ2-7; tentative D call: TRBD2 (6 bases). The CDR3 runs to 16 residues. With 4 bases removed from V and 4 bases from J, the gap between germline ends came to 20 bases. Germline V gene lookup returns CDR1 SEHNR and CDR2 FQNEAQ (reference sequence). CDR3 nucleotides: TGTGCCAGCAGCTCACGGGGACTCTCCATCGCTTACGAGCAGTACTTC. Translated: CASSSRGLSIAYEQYF.

CDR3 amino acids: CSVSGGRNIQYF. The CDR3 DNA follows: TGCAGCGTTTCAGGCGGTAGAAACATTCAGTACTTC. This chain connects TRBV29-1 to TRBJ2-4; D not certain. This CDR3 has 12 amino acids. CDR1 SQVTM and CDR2 ANQGSEA come from the germline V gene. Trimming left V 5 bases short and J 6 bases short, with 11 bases between.

This chain uses TRBV7-3 with TRBJ2-7, with D hard to call. The CDR3 has 13 residues. Germline V gene lookup returns CDR1 SGHTA and CDR2 FQGTGA. V was cut by 3 bases and J by 5 bases, with 11 bases left in between. The CDR3, as DNA: TGTGCCAGCAGCTTCCTTTCCCATGACGAGCAGTACTTC. This encodes CASSFLSHDEQYF.

V gene TRBV20-1 combines with J gene TRBJ1-5, with TRBD1 matching 8 bases. The CDR3 has 13 amino acids. V lost 5 bases to trimming and J lost 6 bases; unmatched junction nucleotides: 6. CDR1 is DFQATT and CDR2 is SNEGSKA in the germline V gene (reference sequence). The DNA of the CDR3 is TGCAGTGCTCGTGACAGGGGAAGTCAGCCCCAGCATTTT. It translates to CSARDRGSQPQHF.

The chain has TRBV7-9 and TRBJ2-7; D gene uncertain. Germline CDR1 SEHNR, CDR2 FQNEAQ (reference sequence). Trimming stripped 5 bases from V and 5 bases from J, with 10 bases between. The CDR3 has 12 amino acids. The CDR3 DNA sequence: TGTGCCAGCAGCCTGCCGGCGCACGAGCAGTACTTC. This sequence encodes CASSLPAHEQYF.

V usage is TRBV5-6 and J usage is TRBJ2-3; D gene uncertain. Germline V gene data show CDR1 as SGHDT and CDR2 as YYEEEE. CDR3 length: 12 amino acids. V dropped 6 bases and J dropped 3 bases, with 8 bases sitting between them. The CDR3 nucleotides are TGTGCCAGCACCCTTCTGACAGATACGCAGTATTTT. Amino acid sequence: CASTLLTDTQYF.

About this clonotype: It may be a read error: a sequence one base away is much more abundant. The chain carries TRBV14 and TRBJ2-1; either TRBD1 or TRBD2 may supply D (5 bases each). Judging by the DNA end, TRBJ2-7 fits better; the J call may be wrong. Germline CDR1 is SGHDN and CDR2 is FVKESK. This CDR3 is 16 amino acids long. CDR3 protein: CASSQDRDRTYNEQYF. The CDR3 DNA reads as TGTGCCAGCAGCCAAGATCGGGACCGTACCTACAATGAGCAGTACTTC.

The rearrangement uses TRBV10-3 and TRBJ2-4, with 9 bases identical to TRBD1. TRBJ2-7 matches the DNA end more closely, so the J call is doubtful. This CDR3 region has 14 residues. CDR1 is ENHRY, CDR2 SYGVKD, per germline. The CDR3 reads CAISGTGVAYEQYF. The CDR3 DNA is TGTGCCATCAGTGGGACAGGGGTCGCCTACGAGCAGTACTTC.